This record concerns one T cell receptor (beta chain) sequence. Its specificity is not known. This specimen belongs to a study of graft-versus-host responses after intestinal transplantation. Study summary: Recipients were given multivisceral, liver-intestinal, or isolated intestinal transplants. All recipients were given anti-thymocyte globulin induction, and tacrolimus and steroids were then administered for three to four years. Overall study results and limits: GvH clones appeared in recipient marrow, some first in ileum or blood. Graft-donor T cell macrochimerism coincided with high graft-versus-host to host-versus-graft clonal ratios in allografts.

After removal of 6 bases from V and 6 bases from J, the junction contained 9 bases not matched to a gene. This CDR3 contains 14 residues. The V gene's germline CDR1 is MDHEN and CDR2 SYDVKM. Measured with immunoSEQ multiplex PCR; TCRdb has only the in-frame clones, and not every one. Here the sample spans 40,000 to 55,000 clones, about 81% being singletons. The rearrangement uses TRBV28 and TRBJ2-7; 9 nucleotides align to TRBD2. This TCR derives from a human donor who was the organ donor for an intestinal transplant. Specimen: unstimulated CD4+ T cells sorted from spleen or lymph node cells, collected before transplant. The CDR3 nucleotides read TGTGCCAGCAGCCTCCCGGCGGGGGGGGGCGAGCAGTACTTC. This translates into CASSLPAGGGEQYF.